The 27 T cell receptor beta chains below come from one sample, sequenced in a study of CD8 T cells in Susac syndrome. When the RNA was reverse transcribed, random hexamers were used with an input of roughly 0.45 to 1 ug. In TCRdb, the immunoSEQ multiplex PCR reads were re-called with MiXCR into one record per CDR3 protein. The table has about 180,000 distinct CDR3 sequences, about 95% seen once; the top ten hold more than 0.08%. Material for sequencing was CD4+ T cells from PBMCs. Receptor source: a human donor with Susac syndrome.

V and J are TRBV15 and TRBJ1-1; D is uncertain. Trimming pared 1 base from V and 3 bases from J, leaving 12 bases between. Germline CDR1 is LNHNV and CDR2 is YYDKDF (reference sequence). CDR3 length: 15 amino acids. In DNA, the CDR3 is TGTGCCACCAGCAGAGGACAAGTGGTCGACACTGAAGCTTTCTTT. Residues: CATSRGQVVDTEAFF.

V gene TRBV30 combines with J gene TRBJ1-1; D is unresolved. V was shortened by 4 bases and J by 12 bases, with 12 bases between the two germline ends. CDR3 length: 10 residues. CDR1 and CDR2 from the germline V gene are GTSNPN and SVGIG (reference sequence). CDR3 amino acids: CAWTGPRTFF. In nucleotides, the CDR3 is TGTGCCTGGACCGGGCCCAGAACTTTCTTT.

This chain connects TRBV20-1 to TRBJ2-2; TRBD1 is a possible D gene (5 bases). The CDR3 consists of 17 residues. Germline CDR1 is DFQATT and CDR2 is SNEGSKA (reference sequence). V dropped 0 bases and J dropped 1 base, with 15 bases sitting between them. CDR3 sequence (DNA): TGCAGTGCTAGAGATATATTCAGGGATCTGAACACCGGGGAGCTGTTTTTT. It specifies CSARDIFRDLNTGELFF.

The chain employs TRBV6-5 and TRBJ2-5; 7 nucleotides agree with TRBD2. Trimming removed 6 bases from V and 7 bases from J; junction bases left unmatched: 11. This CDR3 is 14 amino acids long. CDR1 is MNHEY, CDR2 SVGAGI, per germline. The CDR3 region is CASSAPSGIATQYF. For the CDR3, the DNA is TGTGCCAGCAGCGCACCCAGCGGGATAGCGACCCAGTACTTC.

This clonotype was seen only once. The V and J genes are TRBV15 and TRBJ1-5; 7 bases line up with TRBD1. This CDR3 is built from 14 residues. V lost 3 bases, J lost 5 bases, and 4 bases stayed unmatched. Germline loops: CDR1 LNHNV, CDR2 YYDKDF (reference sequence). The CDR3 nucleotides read TGTGCCACCAGCAGGGCAGACAGGGATCAGCCCCAGCATTTT. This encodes CATSRADRDQPQHF.

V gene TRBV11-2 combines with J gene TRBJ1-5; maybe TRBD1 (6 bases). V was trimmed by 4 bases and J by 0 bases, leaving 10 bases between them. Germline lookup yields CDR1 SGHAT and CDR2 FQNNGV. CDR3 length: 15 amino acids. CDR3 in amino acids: CASSSDSYSNQPQHF. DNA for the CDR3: TGTGCCAGCAGCTCGGACAGTTATAGCAATCAGCCCCAGCATTTT. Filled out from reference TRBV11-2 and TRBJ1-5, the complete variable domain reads EAGVAQSPRYKIIEKRQSVAFWCNPISGHATLYWYQQILGQGPKLLIQFQNNGVVDDSQLPKDRFSAERLKGVDSTLKIQPAKLEDSAVYLCASSSDSYSNQPQHFGDGTRLSIL.

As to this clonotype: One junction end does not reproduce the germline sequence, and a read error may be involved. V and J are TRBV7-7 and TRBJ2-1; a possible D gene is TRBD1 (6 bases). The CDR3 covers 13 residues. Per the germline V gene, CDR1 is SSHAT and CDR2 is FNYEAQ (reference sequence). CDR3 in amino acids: CASSSQGRNEQFF. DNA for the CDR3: TGTGCTAGCAGCTCCCAGGGGCGCAATGAGCAGTTCTTC. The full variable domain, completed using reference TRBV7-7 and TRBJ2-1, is GAGVSQSPRYKVTKRGQDVTLRCDPISSHATLYWYQQALGQGPEFLTYFNYEAQPDKSGLPSDRFSAERPEGSISTLTIQRTEQRDSAMYRCASSSQGRNEQFFGPGTRLTVL.

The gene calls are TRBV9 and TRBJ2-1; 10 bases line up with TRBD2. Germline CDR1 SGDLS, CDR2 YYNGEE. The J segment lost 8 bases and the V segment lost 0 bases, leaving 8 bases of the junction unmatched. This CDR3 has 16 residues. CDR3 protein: CASSVVSGRLLDEQFF. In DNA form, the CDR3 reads TGTGCCAGCAGCGTAGTTAGCGGGAGGCTACTTGATGAGCAGTTCTTC.

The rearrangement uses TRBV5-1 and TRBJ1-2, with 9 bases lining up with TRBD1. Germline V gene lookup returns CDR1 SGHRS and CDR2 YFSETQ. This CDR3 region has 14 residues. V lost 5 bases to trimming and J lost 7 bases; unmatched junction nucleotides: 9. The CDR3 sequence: CASRQQGAQGGYTF. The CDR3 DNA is TGCGCCAGCAGACAACAGGGGGCACAGGGTGGCTACACCTTC.

CDR3 loop: CASSVLDRAAEAFF. In nucleotides, the CDR3 is TGTGCCAGCAGCGTACTTGACAGGGCGGCTGAAGCTTTCTTT. The chain couples TRBV9 to TRBJ1-1, with 7 bases fitting TRBD1. The J segment lost 6 bases and the V segment lost 1 base, leaving 6 bases of the junction unmatched. This CDR3 has 14 residues. Germline CDR1 SGDLS, CDR2 YYNGEE.

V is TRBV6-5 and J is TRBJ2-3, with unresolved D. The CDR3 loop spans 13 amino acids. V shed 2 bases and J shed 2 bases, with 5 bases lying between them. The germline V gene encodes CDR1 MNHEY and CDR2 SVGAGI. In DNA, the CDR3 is TGTGCCAGCAGTTACGTTCCCACAGATACGCAGTATTTT. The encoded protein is CASSYVPTDTQYF.

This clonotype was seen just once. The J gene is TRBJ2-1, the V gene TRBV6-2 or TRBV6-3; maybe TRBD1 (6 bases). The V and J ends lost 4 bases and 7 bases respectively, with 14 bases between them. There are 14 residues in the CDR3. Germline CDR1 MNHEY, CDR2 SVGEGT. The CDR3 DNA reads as TGTGCCAGCAGTTGGGACACCTCTGATAATGAGCAGTTCTTC. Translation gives CASSWDTSDNEQFF.

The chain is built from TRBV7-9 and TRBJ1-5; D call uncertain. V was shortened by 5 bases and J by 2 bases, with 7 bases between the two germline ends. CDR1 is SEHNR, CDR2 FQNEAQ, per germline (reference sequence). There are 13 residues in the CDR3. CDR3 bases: TGTGCCAGCAGCGGCGGGGGCAATCAGCCCCAGCATTTT. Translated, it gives CASSGGGNQPQHF. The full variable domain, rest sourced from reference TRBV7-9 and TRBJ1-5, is DTGVSQNPRHKITKRGQNVTFRCDPISEHNRLYWYRQTLGQGPEFLTYFQNEAQLEKSRLLSDRFSAERPKGSFSTLEIQRTEQGDSAMYLCASSGGGNQPQHFGDGTRLSIL.

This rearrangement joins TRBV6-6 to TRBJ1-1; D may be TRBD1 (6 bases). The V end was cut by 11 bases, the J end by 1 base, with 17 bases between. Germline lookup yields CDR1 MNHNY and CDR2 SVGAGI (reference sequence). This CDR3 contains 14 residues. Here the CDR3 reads CASTENRANTEAFF. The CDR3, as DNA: TGTGCCTCAACGGAGAACAGGGCGAACACTGAAGCTTTCTTT.

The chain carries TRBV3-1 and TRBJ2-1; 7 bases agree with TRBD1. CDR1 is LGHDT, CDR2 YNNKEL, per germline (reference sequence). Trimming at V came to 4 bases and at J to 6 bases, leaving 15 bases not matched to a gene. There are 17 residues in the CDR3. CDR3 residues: CASSPRGTGTVSNEQFF. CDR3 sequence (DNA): TGTGCCAGCAGCCCAAGAGGCACCGGGACAGTCAGCAATGAGCAGTTCTTC.

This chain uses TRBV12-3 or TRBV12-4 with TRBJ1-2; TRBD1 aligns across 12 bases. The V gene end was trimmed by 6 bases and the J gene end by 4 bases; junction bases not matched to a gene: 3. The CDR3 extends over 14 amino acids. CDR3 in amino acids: CASRGQGAGYGYTF. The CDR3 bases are TGTGCCAGCAGGGGACAGGGGGCGGGCTATGGCTACACCTTC.

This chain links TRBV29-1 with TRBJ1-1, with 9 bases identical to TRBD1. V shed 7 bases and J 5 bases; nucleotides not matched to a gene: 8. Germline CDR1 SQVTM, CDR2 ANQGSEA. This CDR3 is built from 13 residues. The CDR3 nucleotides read TGCAGCGCATCGACAGGGGGTAGGACTGAAGCTTTCTTT. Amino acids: CSASTGGRTEAFF.

CDR3 DNA sequence: TGCAGTGCTAGAGGACTGCCAGCGGGAGTCGAGCAGTACTTC. This translates into CSARGLPAGVEQYF. The V and J genes are TRBV20-1 and TRBJ2-7; 8 bases map to TRBD2. Trimming at V came to 1 base and at J to 6 bases, leaving 8 bases not matched to a gene. This CDR3 contains 14 residues. CDR1 DFQATT and CDR2 SNEGSKA come from the germline V gene (reference sequence).

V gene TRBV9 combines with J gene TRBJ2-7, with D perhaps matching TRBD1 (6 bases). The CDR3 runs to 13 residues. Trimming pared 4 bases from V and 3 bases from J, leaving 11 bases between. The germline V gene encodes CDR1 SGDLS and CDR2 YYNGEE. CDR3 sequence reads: CASSRGYDYEQYF. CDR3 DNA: TGTGCCAGCAGCAGGGGGTACGACTACGAGCAGTACTTC.

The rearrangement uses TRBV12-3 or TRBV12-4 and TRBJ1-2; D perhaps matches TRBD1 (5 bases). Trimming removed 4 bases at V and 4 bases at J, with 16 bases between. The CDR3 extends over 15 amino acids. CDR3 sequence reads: CASSSGTPGVYGYTF. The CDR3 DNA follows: TGTGCCAGCAGTTCTGGGACTCCCGGGGTCTATGGCTACACCTTC.

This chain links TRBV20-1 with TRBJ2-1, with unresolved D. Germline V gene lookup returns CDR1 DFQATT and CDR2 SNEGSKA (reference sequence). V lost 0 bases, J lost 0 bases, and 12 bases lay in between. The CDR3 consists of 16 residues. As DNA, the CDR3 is TGCAGTGCTAGAGATCGGTGGACGGTCTCCTACAATGAGCAGTTCTTC. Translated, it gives CSARDRWTVSYNEQFF.

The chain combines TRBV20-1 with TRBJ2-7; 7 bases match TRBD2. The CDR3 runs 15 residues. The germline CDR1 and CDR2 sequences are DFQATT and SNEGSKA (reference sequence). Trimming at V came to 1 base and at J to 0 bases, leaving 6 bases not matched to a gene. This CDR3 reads CSARVTGGSSYEQYF. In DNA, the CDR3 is TGCAGTGCTAGAGTAACGGGCGGGAGCTCCTACGAGCAGTACTTC.

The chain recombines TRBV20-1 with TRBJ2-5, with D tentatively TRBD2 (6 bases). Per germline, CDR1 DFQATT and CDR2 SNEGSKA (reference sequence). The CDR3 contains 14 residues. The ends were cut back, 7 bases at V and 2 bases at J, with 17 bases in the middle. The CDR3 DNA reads TGCAGTGTTCGGGGCGGGGTACTTCAAGAGACCCAGTACTTC. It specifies CSVRGGVLQETQYF.

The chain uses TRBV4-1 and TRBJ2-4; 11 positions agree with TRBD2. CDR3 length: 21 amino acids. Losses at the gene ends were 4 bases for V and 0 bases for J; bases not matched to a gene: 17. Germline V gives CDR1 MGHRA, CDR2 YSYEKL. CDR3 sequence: CASSRQQTSGASGLAKNIQYF. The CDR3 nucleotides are TGCGCCAGCAGCCGCCAACAGACTAGCGGGGCATCAGGACTAGCCAAAAACATTCAGTACTTC.

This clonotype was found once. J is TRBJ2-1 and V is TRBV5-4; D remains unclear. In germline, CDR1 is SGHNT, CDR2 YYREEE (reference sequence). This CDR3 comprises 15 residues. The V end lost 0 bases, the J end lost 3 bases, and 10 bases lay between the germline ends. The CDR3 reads CASSLDSQFYNEQFF. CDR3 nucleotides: TGTGCCAGCAGCTTGGATTCGCAGTTCTACAATGAGCAGTTCTTC.

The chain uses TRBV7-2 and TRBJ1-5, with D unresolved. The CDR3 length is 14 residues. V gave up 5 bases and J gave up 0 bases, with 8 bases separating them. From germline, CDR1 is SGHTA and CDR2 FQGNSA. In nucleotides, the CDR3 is TGTGCCAGCAGCCTACGGGTTAGCAATCAGCCCCAGCATTTT. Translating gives CASSLRVSNQPQHF.

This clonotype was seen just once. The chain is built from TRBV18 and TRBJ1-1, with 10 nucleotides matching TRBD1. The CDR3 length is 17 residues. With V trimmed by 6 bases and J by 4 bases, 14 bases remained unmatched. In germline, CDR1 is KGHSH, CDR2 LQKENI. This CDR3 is CASSPPGQGPYGTEAFF. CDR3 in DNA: TGTGCCAGCTCCCCCCCGGGACAGGGGCCCTACGGCACTGAAGCTTTCTTT.